This is a list of T cell receptor beta chains from one sample in a study of T cell responses to AZD1222 COVID-19 vaccine. Libraries were prepared by immunoSEQ multiplex PCR; TCRdb keeps only in-frame clonotypes and omits some of them. Here the sample spans around 150,000 clones, about 92% being singletons. This specimen consisted of peripheral blood, obtained on day 0 of MenACWY control vaccination. The source of these receptors is an adult in good health. CDR3s include the opening cysteine and the closing phenylalanine or tryptophan. A D gene is named only where the DNA matches it firmly. A clone size is listed for some rows: how often the clone was seen (once, few, many), or a class if it is expanded.

>18|TRBJ2-1|-|-|TRBV24-1
TGTGCCACCAGTGATCCCAAGGGCGGGCAGGGAACCTACAATGAGCAGTTCTTC
CATSDPKGGQGTYNEQFF
>17|TRBJ2-7|-|TRBD2|TRBV3-1/TRBV3-2
TGTGCCAGCAGCCAAGATCTGAGACTAGCGGGAGTGTGGGAGCAGTACTTC
CASSQDLRLAGVWEQYF
>16|TRBJ1-4|-|TRBD1|TRBV4-3
TGCGCCAGCAGCCAAGAACAGACAGGGGGAAGGGAAAAACTGTTTTTT
CASSQEQTGGREKLFF
>14|TRBJ1-1|-|-|TRBV2
TGTGCCAGCAGTAACGACAGCCCGAACACTGAAGCTTTCTTT
CASSNDSPNTEAFF
>14|TRBJ1-2|few|TRBD1|TRBV27
TGTGCCAGCAGTTCCATACAGGGGGCGGGTGGCTACACCTTC
CASSSIQGAGGYTF
>13|TRBJ1-4|-|-|TRBV27
TGTGCCAGCAGTTTCCGGACCGTAGAAAAACTGTTTTTT
CASSFRTVEKLFF
>13|TRBJ1-2|-|TRBD1|TRBV6-1
TGTGCCAGCAGTGGGGGACAGGACTATGGCTACACCTTC
CASSGGQDYGYTF
>14|TRBJ1-6|-|TRBD1|TRBV7-9
TGTGCCAGCAGCCGGACAGGGGGTGAGTCACCCCTCCACTTT
CASSRTGGESPLHF
>13|TRBJ1-1|once|TRBD1|TRBV30
TGTGCCTGCCGACAGGGCTTGAACACTGAAGCTTTCTTT
CACRQGLNTEAFF
>11|TRBJ1-4|-|-|TRBV29-1
TGCAGCGTTGGGGGGAATGAAAAACTGTTTTTT
CSVGGNEKLFF
>13|TRBJ2-5|-|-|TRBV12-3/TRBV12-4
TGTGCCAGCAGTTTAAGTGGGGTTGGGACCCAGTACTTC
CASSLSGVGTQYF
>13|TRBJ2-7|-|-|TRBV2
TGTGCCAGCAGTGAAGGGGACGAATACGAGCAGTACTTC
CASSEGDEYEQYF
>15|TRBJ1-5|-|-|TRBV4-1
TGCGCCAGCAGCCATGGGGGGGGGAGCAATCAGCCCCAGCATTTT
CASSHGGGSNQPQHF
>15|TRBJ1-4|-|TRBD1|TRBV11-2
TGTGCCAGCAGCTCCCAACAGGGGTTAGGGGAAAAACTGTTTTTT
CASSSQQGLGEKLFF
>14|TRBJ1-2|once|-|TRBV7-9
TGTGCCAGCAGCCTCAATCCAGTAACCTATGGCTACACCTTC
CASSLNPVTYGYTF
>15|TRBJ1-3|-|-|TRBV28
TGTGCCAGCAGTTTTTGGGACACTCATGGAAACACCATATATTTT
CASSFWDTHGNTIYF
>12|TRBJ2-7|-|-|TRBV29-1
TGCAGCGTTACGGACAGAGGGGACGAGCAGTACTTC
CSVTDRGDEQYF
>16|TRBJ2-2|once|-|TRBV6-2/TRBV6-3
TGTGCCAGCAGTTACTCGATCCAGGGTGGAACCGGGGAGCTGTTTTTT
CASSYSIQGGTGELFF
>16|TRBJ2-1|-|TRBD2|TRBV7-2
TGTGCCAGCAGCTTAGCGCTGAGACTAGCCCTCACCGAGCAGTTCTTC
CASSLALRLALTEQFF
>14|TRBJ1-4|-|-|TRBV7-2
TGTGCCAGCAGCCCCATCACAGGGACCGAAAAACTGTTTTTT
CASSPITGTEKLFF
>17|TRBJ2-6|-|-|TRBV2
TGTGCCAGCAGTGAAAACCGGGGGATGGCTGGGGCCAACGTCCTGACTTTC
CASSENRGMAGANVLTF
>14|TRBJ1-5|-|TRBD1|TRBV10-3
TGTGCCATCAGTGTGACAGGGGGAGATCAGCCCCAGCATTTT
CAISVTGGDQPQHF
>19|TRBJ2-3|-|TRBD2|TRBV5-1
TGCGCCAGCAGCTTGATTTTGAAACTAGCGGGAGCAGAGGCAGATACGCAGTATTTT
CASSLILKLAGAEADTQYF
>14|TRBJ1-2|-|-|TRBV2
TGTGCCAGCAGTACCGGGATCCAACTATCTGGCTACACCTTC
CASSTGIQLSGYTF
>16|TRBJ2-1|-|TRBD2|TRBV5-4
TGTGCCAGCAGTTCCAACAGCGGGAGTGGCTGGAATGAGCAGTTCTTC
CASSSNSGSGWNEQFF
>14|TRBJ1-4|-|-|TRBV30
TGTGCCTGGAAACGCGAAGCAACTAATGAAAAACTGTTTTTT
CAWKREATNEKLFF
>14|TRBJ2-1|-|TRBD2|TRBV9
TGTGCCAGCAGCGGGACTAGCGGGAGGTCTGAGCAGTTCTTC
CASSGTSGRSEQFF
>14|TRBJ2-7|-|TRBD2|TRBV11-1
TGTGCCAGCAGCTTCCCTAGCGGGAACTACGAGCAGTACTTC
CASSFPSGNYEQYF
>15|TRBJ2-1|-|-|TRBV18
TGTGCCAGCTCACCAAGGGTTCAAGGGGGAGGTGAGCAGTTCTTC
CASSPRVQGGGEQFF
>14|TRBJ2-7|-|TRBD2|TRBV30
TGTGCCTGTTCCCACTTGCGGGGGTCCTACGAGCAGTACTTC
CACSHLRGSYEQYF
>14|TRBJ2-1|-|-|TRBV6-2/TRBV6-3
TGTGCCAGCAGTTACTCGAGGGGGTTGGGAGAGCAGTTCTTC
CASSYSRGLGEQFF
>15|TRBJ2-2|-|-|TRBV7-9
TGTGCCAGCAGCTTAGGGGGGAGTGGAACCGGGGAGCTGTTTTTT
CASSLGGSGTGELFF
>14|TRBJ1-2|-|-|TRBV5-1
TGCGCCAGCAGCCTCCCCGGGACAAACTATGGCTACACCTTC
CASSLPGTNYGYTF
>16|TRBJ1-1|-|-|TRBV3-1/TRBV3-2
TGTGCCAGCAGCCCCGGGCCACTGCCCTGGGGTACTGAAGCTTTCTTT
CASSPGPLPWGTEAFF
>18|TRBJ1-6|-|-|TRBV19
TGTGCCAGTAGTATCCGAGGGCCGACAGTCGGATTGATGTCACCCCTCCACTTT
CASSIRGPTVGLMSPLHF
>11|TRBJ1-4|few|-|TRBV6-5
TGTGCCACTCGGGACTTTGAAAAACTGTTTTTT
CATRDFEKLFF
>12|TRBJ2-7|-|-|TRBV5-1
TGCGCCAGCAGCTGGGGACATAACGAGCAGTACTTC
CASSWGHNEQYF
>13|TRBJ1-1|-|-|TRBV5-4
TGTGCCAGCAGCTTGGGACGGAACACTGAAGCTTTCTTT
CASSLGRNTEAFF
>13|TRBJ1-2|-|-|TRBV2
TGTGCCAGCAGTGAACAGTTCAACTATGGCTACACCTTC
CASSEQFNYGYTF
>18|TRBJ2-3|-|-|TRBV7-2
TGTGCCAGCAGCGCCACCCCCGGGGTGGGATGGGGCACAGATACGCAGTATTTT
CASSATPGVGWGTDTQYF
>14|TRBJ2-1|-|-|TRBV7-9
TGTGCCAGCAGCAGGGACATCGCTTACAATGAGCAGTTCTTC
CASSRDIAYNEQFF
>15|TRBJ2-7|-|-|TRBV19
TGTGCCAGTAGTATGGTCCTAGCGAAAACCTACGAGCAGTACTTC
CASSMVLAKTYEQYF
>13|TRBJ2-7|-|-|TRBV10-3
TGTGCCATCAGCGGGGGACGGGACTACGAGCAGTACTTC
CAISGGRDYEQYF
>18|TRBJ2-2|-|TRBD2|TRBV19
TGTGCCACCTCGGGACTAGCGGGAGGGTTGACGAACACCGGGGAGCTGTTTTTT
CATSGLAGGLTNTGELFF
>16|TRBJ1-1|-|-|TRBV18
TGTGCCAGCTCACCCCAAGACAGTTCCTTCAACACTGAAGCTTTCTTT
CASSPQDSSFNTEAFF
>15|TRBJ2-5|-|-|TRBV24-1
TGTGCCACCAGTGATTTGAAAGTGGAGTCTGAGACCCAGTACTTC
CATSDLKVESETQYF
>14|TRBJ1-4|-|-|TRBV5-1
TGCGCCAGCAGCTTGGAACTAAGCGGCGAAAAACTGTTTTTT
CASSLELSGEKLFF
>15|TRBJ1-6|-|-|TRBV28
TGTGCCAGCAGTTTGCTTGGGGGCCAAGCCTCACCCCTCCACTTT
CASSLLGGQASPLHF
>13|TRBJ1-1|-|-|TRBV11-3
TGTGCCAGCAGCTTAGGGGGGAACACTGAAGCTTTCTTT
CASSLGGNTEAFF
>13|TRBJ2-7|-|-|TRBV19
TGTGCCACCCAGGGGCAGAACTCCTACGAGCAGTACTTC
CATQGQNSYEQYF
>14|TRBJ2-7|-|TRBD2|TRBV28
TGTGCCAGCCGGAGCGGGGCCTTCCCCTACGAGCAGTACTTC
CASRSGAFPYEQYF
>14|TRBJ2-1|-|-|TRBV27
TGTGCCAGCAGTTTACAGGCGTCCTACAATGAGCAGTTCTTC
CASSLQASYNEQFF
>15|TRBJ1-2|-|-|TRBV5-1
TGCGCCAGCAGCTTGGTGGAGGGTGGGAGCTATGGCTACACCTTC
CASSLVEGGSYGYTF
>16|TRBJ1-3|-|-|TRBV18
TGTGCCAGCTCACTAACGAACAACAGGATTGGAAACACCATATATTTT
CASSLTNNRIGNTIYF
>13|TRBJ1-1|-|-|TRBV7-8
TGTGCCAGCAGCTTAGGAGTAAGGTCTGAAGCTTTCTTT
CASSLGVRSEAFF
>15|TRBJ2-5|-|-|TRBV11-2
TGTGCCAGCAGCTTACGGGCTCTACGCCAAGAGACCCAGTACTTC
CASSLRALRQETQYF
>15|TRBJ2-7|-|-|TRBV10-2
TGCGCCAGCAGCCAAGGGACTCTCAGCGTCTACGAGCAGTACTTC
CASSQGTLSVYEQYF
>18|TRBJ2-7|-|-|TRBV19
TGTGCCAGTAGTATGGGTCCTAGCAGGGCGCTTTCTCTATACGAGCAGTACTTC
CASSMGPSRALSLYEQYF
>16|TRBJ2-3|-|-|TRBV2
TGTGCCAGCAGATCTGAGAGGGGAGGTCTTGCAGATACGCAGTATTTT
CASRSERGGLADTQYF